This TCR beta chain was sequenced during a study of blood T cell repertoires in COVID-19. After removal of 5 bases from V and 6 bases from J, the junction contained 9 bases not matched to a gene. This CDR3 region has 15 residues. CDR1 ENHRY and CDR2 SYGVKD come from the germline V gene. In the original workflow: Amplification of reference gene primers provided the estimated nucleated cell counts. Method: immunoSEQ multiplex PCR; TCRdb's copy keeps in-frame clones and lacks some. The DNA gave D and trimming, while V, J and clone size come from that table. The table lists 75,000 to 90,000 clones, roughly three quarters of them singletons.

Source material: peripheral blood. This chain links TRBV10-3 with TRBJ2-3, with 9 bases aligning to TRBD1. This receptor was identified in a man aged 55 to 69 with COVID-19, enrolled during active disease. The CDR3 nucleotides are TGTGCCATCAGTTCCGGGACAGGGAGGGGGGATACGCAGTATTTT. It yields the protein CAISSGTGRGDTQYF.